These 4 T cell receptor beta chains were sequenced from one sample in a study of T cells in tumors after PD-1 blockade. This table comes from immunoSEQ multiplex PCR, and its TCRdb copy is limited to in-frame clones, with some not included. The sample lists around 25,000 clones, about 82% seen once, with 12% in the top ten. This material consisted of PBMCs, taken after anti-PD-1 treatment. The receptors were sampled from a human donor with basal cell carcinoma.

The rearrangement links TRBV7-8 to TRBJ2-5; 8 bases map to TRBD2. V was pared by 2 bases and J by 5 bases, with 10 bases of the junction left unmatched. The CDR3 loop spans 16 amino acids. Germline CDR1 SGHVS, CDR2 FQNEAQ. The CDR3 DNA is TGTGCCAGCAGCTTACGGGTGGAGCGGGGGAGGGAGACCCAGTACTTC. The encoded protein is CASSLRVERGRETQYF. The variable domain in full, with the rest retrieved from reference TRBV7-8 and TRBJ2-5, is GAGVSQSPRYKVAKRGQDVALRCDPISGHVSLFWYQQALGQGPEFLTYFQNEAQLDKSGLPSDRFFAERPEGSVSTLKIQRTQQEDSAVYLCASSLRVERGRETQYFGPGTRLLVL.

The chain combines TRBV3-1 (or the pseudogene TRBV3-2) with TRBJ1-1; no clear D. CDR3 length: 17 residues. Germline V gives CDR1 LGHDT, CDR2 YNNKEL (reference sequence). V lost 1 base and J 0 bases, leaving 15 bases between the germline ends. CDR3 in amino acids: CASSQVSFRRLNTEAFF. As DNA, the CDR3 is TGTGCCAGCAGCCAAGTAAGCTTTCGCCGGCTGAACACTGAAGCTTTCTTT.

Remarks on this clone: No conserved phenylalanine or tryptophan ends this CDR3, so it is likely a read error. The limits of the CDR3 on the DNA are not certain, so only TCRdb's listed CDR3 is given. The chain joins TRBV18 to TRBJ1-2. The germline V gene encodes CDR1 KGHSH and CDR2 LQKENI. Both ends counted, the CDR3 spans 11 residues. This CDR3 reads CASSPHLPPSA.

The chain links TRBV30 to TRBJ2-7; D uncertain. V was cut by 0 bases and J by 2 bases, with 14 bases left in between. CDR3 length: 15 amino acids. Germline loops: CDR1 GTSNPN, CDR2 SVGIG (reference sequence). The CDR3 sequence is CAWSVRSYYTYEQYF. For the CDR3, the DNA is TGTGCCTGGAGTGTGAGGTCATACTATACCTACGAGCAGTACTTC.